One sample yielded the 22 T cell receptor beta chains listed below, sequenced in a study of T cell repertoires in cytomegalovirus infection. TCRdb fed the reads into MiXCR, producing one record per CDR3 protein. This sample has roughly 920,000 distinct CDR3 sequences; around 30% occur once, and the top ten carry about 14%. Their antigen targets remain unknown. Specimen: cultured CD8+ T cells from PBMCs, collected from culture after CMV antigen stimulation. The receptors were gathered from a human donor in good health (CMV status not recorded). Some clones in this sample may be carry-over from other donors' samples.

V usage is TRBV12-3 or TRBV12-4 and J usage is TRBJ2-3; D ambiguous. V shed 3 bases and J shed 5 bases, with 9 bases lying between them. This CDR3 comprises 13 residues. The CDR3 sequence is CASSFDSIDTQYF. The CDR3 nucleotides read TGTGCCAGCAGTTTTGACTCGATAGATACGCAGTATTTT.

J is TRBJ2-1 and V is TRBV7-3, with D possibly being TRBD1 or TRBD2 (5 bases each). The germline V gene has CDR1 SGHTA and CDR2 FQGTGA. The CDR3 is 15 amino acids. Trimming shortened V by 4 bases and J by 6 bases, and 16 bases separated the two germline ends. The chain's CDR3 is CASSSQGARGNEQFF. The CDR3 DNA follows: TGTGCCAGCAGCTCTCAAGGGGCCCGGGGCAATGAGCAGTTCTTC.

The rearrangement joins TRBV19 to TRBJ1-1, with no clear D. Germline CDR1 and CDR2: LNHDA and SQIVND (reference sequence). Deletions cut 1 base from V and 6 bases from J, with 9 bases between. The CDR3 contains 13 residues. CDR3 nucleotide sequence: TGTGCCAGTAGTATAGGGACCCCAGCTGAAGCTTTCTTT. This gives the protein CASSIGTPAEAFF. The whole variable domain, filled in from reference TRBV19 and TRBJ1-1, reads DGGITQSPKYLFRKEGQNVTLSCEQNLNHDAMYWYRQDPGQGLRLIYYSQIVNDFQKGDIAEGYSVSREKKESFPLTVTSAQKNPTAFYLCASSIGTPAEAFFGQGTRLTVV.

A remark on this clonotype: It may be a read error: a sequence one base away is much more abundant. The chain couples TRBV3-1 to TRBJ2-1; D unresolved. The germline gives CDR1 LGHDT, CDR2 YNNKEL (reference sequence). The CDR3 has 15 residues. Trimming shortened V by 5 bases and J by 7 bases, and 18 bases separated the two germline ends. The chain's CDR3 is CASSYPVRYRNEQFF. The CDR3 coding sequence is TGTGCCAGCAGCTATCCCGTACGGTACCGGAATGAGCAGTTCTTC.

In this sample, this clonotype turned up a few times. The rearrangement links TRBV27 to TRBJ1-6; unclear D gene. CDR3 length: 16 residues. With 6 bases removed from V and 1 base from J, the gap between germline ends came to 13 bases. The germline CDR1 and CDR2 sequences are MNHEY and SMNVEV (reference sequence). CDR3 amino acids: CASSRGGSSYNSPLHF. CDR3 nucleotides: TGTGCCAGCAGCAGAGGAGGGAGTTCCTATAATTCACCCCTCCACTTT.

This clonotype has a count of ten or more. For the CDR3, the DNA is TGTGCCAGCGGTACGGGACTAGCGGGCTACGAGCAGTACGTC. Protein sequence: CASGTGLAGYEQYV. The V call is TRBV12-3 or TRBV12-4, the J call TRBJ2-7, with 12 bases matching TRBD2. This CDR3 contains 14 residues. The V and J ends lost 8 bases and 3 bases, in that order; junction bases with no gene match: 5.

A few counts support this clonotype. This chain links TRBV6-1 with TRBJ2-1, with TRBD2 matching 8 bases. Germline loops: CDR1 MNHNS, CDR2 SASEGT. The CDR3 contains 14 residues. After removal of 10 bases from V and 7 bases from J, the junction contained 12 bases not matched to a gene. This CDR3 reads CATRQAGGQNEQFF. The CDR3 region has the DNA TGTGCCACGCGCCAGGCGGGGGGTCAGAATGAGCAGTTCTTC.

The rearrangement joins TRBV12-5 to TRBJ2-1, with D uncertain. This CDR3 spans 14 amino acids. Germline V gene lookup returns CDR1 LGHNT and CDR2 FRNRAP. V gave up 5 bases and J gave up 5 bases, with 13 bases separating them. As DNA, the CDR3 is TGTGCTAGTGGTCCCCAGATCAGGCACAATGAGCAGTTCTTC. It is translated as CASGPQIRHNEQFF.

The V gene is TRBV11-1, the J gene TRBJ2-7, with D perhaps TRBD1 or TRBD2 (5 bases each). CDR3 length: 14 amino acids. The ends were cut back, 5 bases at V and 0 bases at J, with 11 bases in the middle. Germline-derived CDR1 and CDR2 are SGHAT and FQDESV (reference sequence). In DNA, the CDR3 is TGTGCCAGCAGCCCCGGGACCTACTCCTACGAGCAGTACGTC. Amino acid sequence: CASSPGTYSYEQYV.

This clonotype has just a few counts. The chain employs TRBV6-5 and TRBJ2-1; D is undetermined. This CDR3 spans 13 amino acids. Trimming shortened V by 2 bases and J by 7 bases, and 9 bases separated the two germline ends. Looked up from germline, CDR1 is MNHEY and CDR2 is SVGAGI. DNA of the CDR3: TGTGCCAGCAGTTACAGCCCCACGAATGAGCAGTTCTTC. This encodes CASSYSPTNEQFF.

The chain joins TRBV27 to TRBJ2-1, with 9 positions matching TRBD1. The V gene's germline CDR1 is MNHEY and CDR2 SMNVEV (reference sequence). The CDR3 runs 16 residues. V lost 7 bases and J lost 2; bases outside the gene matches: 9. The CDR3 region has the DNA TGTGCCAGCACCCCCGGGACAGGGATAACCTACAATGAGCAGTTCTTC. Translating it yields CASTPGTGITYNEQFF.

Ten or more counts support this clonotype. This chain joins TRBV12-3 or TRBV12-4 and TRBJ2-3; the match to TRBD1 covers 9 bases. The CDR3 spans 15 residues. With V trimmed by 4 bases and J by 3 bases, 5 bases remained unmatched. The CDR3 nucleotides read TGTGCCAGCAGTTCCGGGACAGGGAAGACAGATACGCAGTATTTT. Translation gives CASSSGTGKTDTQYF.

This clonotype has a count of ten or more. The chain carries TRBV6-1 and TRBJ1-5, with a possible D match to TRBD1 (5 bases). The germline V and J ends were trimmed by 1 base and 0 bases, with 7 bases remaining between them. CDR1 is MNHNS and CDR2 is SASEGT in the germline V gene. The CDR3 sequence is 15 residues long. CDR3 residues: CASSEGGDSNQPQHF. The DNA for the CDR3 is TGTGCCAGCAGTGAAGGGGGGGATAGCAATCAGCCCCAGCATTTT.

The V call is TRBV6-2 or TRBV6-3, the J call TRBJ1-2, with D uncertain. The CDR3 runs to 15 residues. CDR1 MNHEY and CDR2 SVGEGT come from the germline V gene. Trimming removed 6 bases at V and 4 bases at J, with 18 bases between. The DNA for the CDR3 is TGTGCCAGCAGCCCTTTAGAGTTTCTGCTCTATGGCTACACCTTC. It translates to CASSPLEFLLYGYTF.

The V gene is TRBV4-1, the J gene TRBJ2-1; 7 bases are shared with TRBD2. The germline V gene has CDR1 MGHRA and CDR2 YSYEKL. CDR3 length: 15 amino acids. Trimming cost V 6 bases and J 2 bases; bases outside gene matches: 7. The CDR3 reads CASRGGSGTYNEQFF. The CDR3 DNA sequence: TGCGCCAGCAGAGGTGGAAGCGGGACCTACAATGAGCAGTTCTTC.

The gene calls are TRBV3-1 and TRBJ2-7; either TRBD1 or TRBD2 may supply D (5 bases each). The CDR3 consists of 16 residues. V lost 4 bases and J lost 7, with 23 bases in between. CDR1 LGHDT and CDR2 YNNKEL come from the germline V gene (reference sequence). The CDR3 loop is CASSPTDGDRFREQYF. DNA for the CDR3: TGTGCCAGCAGCCCAACCGATGGGGACCGCTTCAGGGAGCAGTACTTC.

This clonotype was seen once. The CDR3 reads CASSWTGASYGYTF. As DNA, the CDR3 is TGTGCCAGCAGCTGGACAGGGGCCAGCTATGGCTACACCTTC. The chain joins TRBV27 to TRBJ1-2, with TRBD1 matching over 9 bases. Germline CDR1 is MNHEY and CDR2 is SMNVEV (reference sequence). J lost 4 bases, V lost 6 bases, and 6 bases had no gene match. CDR3 length: 14 residues.

The chain joins TRBV6-1 to TRBJ2-1; the D gene is possibly TRBD1 (6 bases). The germline gives CDR1 MNHNS, CDR2 SASEGT. The length of the CDR3 is 17 residues. Trimming stripped 0 bases from V and 8 bases from J, with 20 bases between. The DNA for the CDR3 is TGTGCCAGCAGTGAAGCGCCAGACAGGACGAGACCCCATGAGCAGTTCTTC. Translated: CASSEAPDRTRPHEQFF.

This clonotype was seen a few times. The chain uses TRBV5-5 and TRBJ2-2, with D hard to call. There are 17 residues in the CDR3. Germline V CDR1 and CDR2: SGHKS, YYEKEE (reference sequence). With 1 base removed from V and 4 bases from J, the gap between germline ends came to 17 bases. CDR3 DNA sequence: TGTGCCAGCAGCTTGACCAGCCGGACCCAAGGCACCGGGGAGCTGTTTTTT. It yields the protein CASSLTSRTQGTGELFF.

This clonotype showed up just a few times. The chain couples TRBV6-2 or TRBV6-3 to TRBJ2-3, with 9 bases aligning to TRBD1. The CDR3 has 16 residues. Germline CDR1 and CDR2: MNHEY and SVGEGT. The V and J ends lost 6 bases and 2 bases, in that order; junction bases with no gene match: 9. CDR3 amino acids: CASRRRDRALTDTQYF. CDR3 DNA: TGTGCCAGCAGGAGAAGGGACAGGGCGCTCACAGATACGCAGTATTTT.

This clonotype was picked up one time. The rearrangement uses TRBV24-1 and TRBJ1-2; tentatively, D is TRBD1 (6 bases). Germline loops: CDR1 KGHDR, CDR2 SFDVKD. Trimming took 8 bases from V and 9 from J, leaving 18 bases between them. The CDR3 is 13 residues long. The DNA for the CDR3 is TGTGCCACCAACTCCCGGGCAGGGGATCGCTACACCTTC. It translates to CATNSRAGDRYTF.

At least ten counts were recorded for this clonotype. The chain is built from TRBV7-2 and TRBJ1-2, with 7 bases that match TRBD1. This CDR3 is 17 amino acids long. The V segment lost 5 bases and the J segment 4 bases; nucleotides outside the gene matches: 16. Germline lookup yields CDR1 SGHTA and CDR2 FQGNSA. CDR3 DNA: TGTGCCAGCAGCCTCTCCTACAGGGGCTACCACCCCTATGGCTACACCTTC. As protein: CASSLSYRGYHPYGYTF.